This T cell receptor (beta chain) comes out of a study of T cell repertoires in cytomegalovirus infection. Across the whole study: From public TCR beta signatures came an indication of both CMV infection and matching HLA type. Study-wide results and limits: The response measured ex vivo was dominated by TCR beta clonotypes (HLA-C-restricted and CMV-specific). The study identified carriers of CMV plus the relevant HLA from cumulative public TCR beta family frequency.

From the reads, TCRdb called clonotypes with MiXCR, one entry per CDR3 protein. This table holds about 260,000 distinct CDR3 sequences, roughly 15% found once. To note about this clonotype: Its antigen is currently unknown.

Germline assignment: CDR1 MNHEY and CDR2 SVGEGT. CDR3 size: 13 residues. V lost 2 bases to trimming and J lost 0 bases, with 3 bases between them. The clonotype originates from a human donor in good health (CMV status not recorded). Some clones in this sample may be carry-over from other donors' samples. Sequencing was carried out using PBMCs. This sequence joins TRBV6-2 or TRBV6-3 and TRBJ2-3, with no clear D. As DNA, the CDR3 is TGTGCCAGCAGTTACCTGAGCACAGATACGCAGTATTTT. It yields the protein CASSYLSTDTQYF.